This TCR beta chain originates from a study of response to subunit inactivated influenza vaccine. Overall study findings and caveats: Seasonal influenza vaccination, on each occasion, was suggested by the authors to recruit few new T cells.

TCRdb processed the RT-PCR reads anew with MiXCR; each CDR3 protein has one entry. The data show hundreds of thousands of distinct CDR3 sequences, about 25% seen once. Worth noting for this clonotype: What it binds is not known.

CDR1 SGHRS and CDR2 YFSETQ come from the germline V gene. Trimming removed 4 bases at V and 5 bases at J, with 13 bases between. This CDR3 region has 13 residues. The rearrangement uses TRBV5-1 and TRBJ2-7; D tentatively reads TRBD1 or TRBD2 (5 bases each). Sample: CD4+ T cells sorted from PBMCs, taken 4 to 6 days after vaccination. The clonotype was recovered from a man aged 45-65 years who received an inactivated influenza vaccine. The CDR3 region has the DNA TGCGCCAGCAGCCCCACCGGGACCCACGAGCAGTACTTC. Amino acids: CASSPTGTHEQYF.